What follows are 9 T cell receptor beta chains derived from one specimen sequenced in a study of T cell responses to AZD1222 COVID-19 vaccine. Sequencing was performed with immunoSEQ multiplex PCR; in TCRdb, only in-frame clones are kept and a portion is missing. The repertoire holds around 110,000 clones, with 90% to 95% as singletons. This material consisted of peripheral blood, taken on day 0 of AZD1222 vaccination. Receptors originate from an adult in good health.

The chain combines TRBV21-1 with TRBJ1-5. TRBV21-1 is marked as a pseudogene. The CDR3 length is 16 residues. CDR3 in amino acids: CASSKEGWRGIQPQHF. CDR3 bases: TGTGCCAGCAGCAAAGAGGGGTGGCGGGGGATCCAGCCCCAGCATTTT.

V and J are TRBV19 and TRBJ2-2; TRBD2 agrees at 7 bases. Germline V gives CDR1 LNHDA, CDR2 SQIVND (reference sequence). The ends lost 5 bases at V and 3 bases at J; junction bases unmatched: 6. There are 15 residues in the CDR3. CDR3 sequence reads: CASSLRLAYTGELFF. The CDR3 nucleotides are TGTGCCAGTAGTCTCAGACTAGCCTACACCGGGGAGCTGTTTTTT. The whole variable domain, remainder taken from reference TRBV19 and TRBJ2-2, is DGGITQSPKYLFRKEGQNVTLSCEQNLNHDAMYWYRQDPGQGLRLIYYSQIVNDFQKGDIAEGYSVSREKKESFPLTVTSAQKNPTAFYLCASSLRLAYTGELFFGEGSRLTVL.

V and J are TRBV7-2 and TRBJ2-7, with D perhaps matching TRBD2 (5 bases). V was shortened by 3 bases and J by 2 bases, with 17 bases between the two germline ends. Germline V lookup: CDR1 SGHTA, CDR2 FQGNSA. The CDR3 runs to 16 residues. The CDR3, as DNA: TGTGCCAGCAGCTTCTCTAGCTCGGTCCCACCCTACGAGCAGTACTTC. Its protein is CASSFSSSVPPYEQYF.

This sequence joins TRBV27 and TRBJ2-1; 9 bases agree with TRBD1. Losses at the gene ends were 5 bases for V and 7 bases for J; bases not matched to a gene: 12. Germline assignment: CDR1 MNHEY and CDR2 SMNVEV (reference sequence). The CDR3 consists of 16 residues. The CDR3 DNA follows: TGTGCCAGCAGTCCTTGGGACAGGGTGGGTACGAATGAGCAGTTCTTC. Translated, it gives CASSPWDRVGTNEQFF.

The chain uses TRBV19 and TRBJ1-1; D is possibly TRBD1 (5 bases). The CDR3 is 12 residues long. V shed 8 bases and J shed 6 bases, with 13 bases lying between them. Germline assignment: CDR1 LNHDA and CDR2 SQIVND (reference sequence). The CDR3 sequence is CASLRQFSEAFF. In DNA, the CDR3 is TGTGCCAGTCTCCGACAGTTCTCTGAAGCTTTCTTT. Full variable domain (outside the CDR3, taken from reference TRBV19 and TRBJ1-1): DGGITQSPKYLFRKEGQNVTLSCEQNLNHDAMYWYRQDPGQGLRLIYYSQIVNDFQKGDIAEGYSVSREKKESFPLTVTSAQKNPTAFYLCASLRQFSEAFFGQGTRLTVV.

A note on this clone: Other nucleotide sequences from this sample produce the same CDR3. The chain joins TRBV6-4 to TRBJ2-1, with TRBD2 matching 9 bases. After removal of 6 bases from V and 4 bases from J, the junction contained 7 bases not matched to a gene. Per germline, CDR1 MRHNA and CDR2 SNTAGT. The CDR3 consists of 15 residues. The CDR3 bases are TGTGCCAGCAGACGGTTAGCGGGAGCTTACAATGAGCAGTTCTTC. Translated, it gives CASRRLAGAYNEQFF.

The chain uses TRBV12-3 or TRBV12-4 and TRBJ2-7; the D gene is possibly TRBD1 (6 bases). The CDR3 consists of 13 residues. Trimming removed 8 bases from V and 0 bases from J, with 11 bases in between. Written as DNA, the CDR3 is TGTGCCAGCGGCACAGGGAGCTCCTACGAGCAGTACTTC. Translating gives CASGTGSSYEQYF.

CDR3 loop: CASSVGALLGQYF. The CDR3 region has the DNA TGTGCCAGCTCAGTCGGGGCACTACTGGGGCAGTACTTC. V is TRBV18 and J is TRBJ2-7, with D perhaps given as TRBD1 or TRBD2 (5 bases each). The length of the CDR3 is 13 residues. CDR1 and CDR2 (germline): KGHSH, LQKENI. Trimming took off 5 bases at V and 9 bases at J, with 17 bases between the two ends.

The rearrangement links TRBV14 to TRBJ2-1, with 10 bases identical to TRBD2. The CDR3 runs 21 residues. Germline assignment: CDR1 SGHDN and CDR2 FVKESK. The junction had 16 bases not matched to a gene; V was cut back by 2 bases and J by 0 bases. CDR3 coding DNA: TGTGCCAGCAGCCAATTAGGGACTAGCGTTCAAGGTGACCTCTCCTACAATGAGCAGTTCTTC. Its translation: CASSQLGTSVQGDLSYNEQFF.